One sample yielded the 12 T cell receptor beta chains listed below, sequenced in a study of blood T cell repertoires in COVID-19. The method was immunoSEQ multiplex PCR; TCRdb's version includes in-frame clones alone and lacks a portion of them. The sample shows 150,000 to 200,000 clones, approximately 78% of them seen only once. The specimen was peripheral blood. These receptors were obtained from a human donor in a cohort sampled during active COVID-19.

This chain joins TRBV11-3 and TRBJ2-7; the D gene is possibly TRBD1 (5 bases). The germline V gene has CDR1 SGHNT and CDR2 YENEEA. V was clipped by 1 base and J by 2 bases, with 9 bases between them. The CDR3 contains 14 residues. CDR3 nucleotides: TGTGCCAGCAGCTTAGGGGGCACTGCCTACGAGCAGTACTTC. Translated, it gives CASSLGGTAYEQYF.

The V gene is TRBV30, the J gene TRBJ1-5; maybe TRBD1 (5 bases). Germline V lookup: CDR1 GTSNPN, CDR2 SVGIG (reference sequence). The CDR3 is 15 residues long. Trimming removed 0 bases at V and 2 bases at J, with 11 bases between. The CDR3 DNA reads TGTGCCTGGAGTGTGGGAGGGGCGCGCAATCAGCCCCAGCATTTT. This gives the protein CAWSVGGARNQPQHF.

This rearrangement joins TRBV5-4 to TRBJ2-7; 7 bases fit TRBD2. V gave up 5 bases and J gave up 1 base; unmatched junction bases: 3. The CDR3 sequence is 13 residues long. Germline CDR1 SGHNT, CDR2 YYREEE (reference sequence). The CDR3 is CASRSSGSYEQYF. The CDR3 DNA reads TGTGCCAGCAGATCTAGCGGTTCCTACGAGCAGTACTTC.

The chain recombines TRBV7-7 with TRBJ1-1; D perhaps matches TRBD1 (5 bases). The CDR3 spans 13 residues. Between the trimmed V and J ends, which lost 4 bases and 7 bases, there was a span of 13 bases. Per the germline V gene, CDR1 is SSHAT and CDR2 is FNYEAQ (reference sequence). For the CDR3, the DNA is TGTGCCAGCAGCTCTCAACGGGGGGGTGAAGCTTTCTTT. Translated, it gives CASSSQRGGEAFF.

The chain joins TRBV19 to TRBJ2-5; 9 bases are a match to TRBD1. V was pared by 4 bases and J by 4 bases, with 10 bases of the junction left unmatched. CDR1 and CDR2 (germline): LNHDA, SQIVND (reference sequence). CDR3 length: 16 amino acids. The CDR3 DNA sequence: TGTGCCAGTAGTAGAGGGACAGGGTCGAAGGCAGAGACCCAGTACTTC. It codes for CASSRGTGSKAETQYF.

This clone was found once. This chain uses TRBV7-3 with TRBJ1-1; D unresolved. Trimming removed 2 bases at V and 0 bases at J, with 7 bases between. CDR3 length: 14 residues. Germline V CDR1 and CDR2: SGHTA, FQGTGA. This CDR3 reads CASSLLAVNTEAFF. Written as DNA, the CDR3 is TGTGCCAGCAGCTTATTAGCGGTGAACACTGAAGCTTTCTTT.

This clone was detected a few times. This chain connects TRBV3-1 (or the pseudogene TRBV3-2) to TRBJ2-3; weak D call: TRBD2 (6 bases). The CDR3 contains 12 residues. The germline V gene has CDR1 LGHDT and CDR2 YNNKEL (reference sequence). The V end was cut by 8 bases, the J end by 2 bases, with 8 bases between. As DNA, the CDR3 is TGTGCCAGCGGAGGGGCCACAGATACGCAGTATTTT. It encodes CASGGATDTQYF.

The chain links TRBV18 to TRBJ2-2, with 12 bases lining up with TRBD2. The CDR3 has 16 amino acids. V dropped 3 bases and J dropped 5; count of bases not matched to a gene: 4. The germline V gene has CDR1 KGHSH and CDR2 LQKENI. CDR3 nucleotide sequence: TGTGCCAGCTCACCGAGGACTAGCGGGACAACCGGGGAGCTGTTTTTT. Amino acid sequence: CASSPRTSGTTGELFF.

This chain connects TRBV30 to TRBJ2-3; D gene unclear. The V gene's germline CDR1 is GTSNPN and CDR2 SVGIG (reference sequence). V was clipped by 0 bases and J by 6 bases, with 10 bases between them. This CDR3 has 13 residues. Here the CDR3 DNA reads TGTGCCTGGAGTGTAATAGGCGGTGATACGCAGTATTTT. Its protein is CAWSVIGGDTQYF.

The CDR3 nucleotides are TGTGCCAGCAGCTTGGCAGCGGGAACCTACGAGCAGTACTTC. Residues: CASSLAAGTYEQYF. This chain joins TRBV11-2 and TRBJ2-7; 7 positions match TRBD2. Germline V gene data show CDR1 as SGHAT and CDR2 as FQNNGV. The CDR3 covers 14 residues. The trim removed 3 bases at V and 2 bases at J, leaving 4 bases unmatched.

The chain combines TRBV2 with TRBJ2-1, with 7 bases matching TRBD2. V was clipped by 6 bases and J by 5 bases; unmatched bases: 13. The CDR3 totals 16 residues. Per the germline V gene, CDR1 is SNHLY and CDR2 is FYNNEI. The CDR3 DNA reads as TGTGCCAGCAGGGAGACGGGGGGAAGAGGGGACAATGAGCAGTTCTTC. It is translated as CASRETGGRGDNEQFF.

V usage is TRBV6-6 and J usage is TRBJ2-7; 7 bases are shared with TRBD1. CDR1 is MNHNY and CDR2 is SVGAGI in the germline V gene (reference sequence). The CDR3 totals 12 residues. V was clipped by 10 bases and J by 2 bases; unmatched bases: 5. CDR3 DNA sequence: TGTGCCACAGAACAGGGGACCTACGAGCAGTACTTC. Its translation is CATEQGTYEQYF.